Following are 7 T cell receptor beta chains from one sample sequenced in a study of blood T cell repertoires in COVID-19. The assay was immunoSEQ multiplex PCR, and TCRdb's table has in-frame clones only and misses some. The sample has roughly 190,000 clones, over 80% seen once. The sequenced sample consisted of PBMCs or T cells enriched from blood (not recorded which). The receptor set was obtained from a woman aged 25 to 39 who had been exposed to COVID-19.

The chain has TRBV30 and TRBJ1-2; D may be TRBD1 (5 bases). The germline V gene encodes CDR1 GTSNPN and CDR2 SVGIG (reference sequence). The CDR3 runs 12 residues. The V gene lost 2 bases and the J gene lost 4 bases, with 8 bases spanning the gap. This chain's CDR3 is CAWSTGVYGYTF. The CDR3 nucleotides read TGTGCCTGGAGTACGGGGGTCTATGGCTACACCTTC.

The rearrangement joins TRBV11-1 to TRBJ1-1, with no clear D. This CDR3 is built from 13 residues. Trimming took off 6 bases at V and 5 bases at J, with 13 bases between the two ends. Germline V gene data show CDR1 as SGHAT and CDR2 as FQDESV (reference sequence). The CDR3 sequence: CASRVAGGTEAFF. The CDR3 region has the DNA TGTGCCAGCAGGGTAGCCGGAGGGACTGAAGCTTTCTTT.

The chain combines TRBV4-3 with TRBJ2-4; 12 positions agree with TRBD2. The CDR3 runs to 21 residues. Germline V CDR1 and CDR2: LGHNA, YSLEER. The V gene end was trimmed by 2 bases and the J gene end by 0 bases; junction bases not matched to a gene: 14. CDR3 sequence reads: CASSQPRTSGAPGRAKNIQYF. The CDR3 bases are TGCGCCAGCAGCCAACCTCGGACTAGCGGGGCCCCCGGGAGAGCCAAAAACATTCAGTACTTC.

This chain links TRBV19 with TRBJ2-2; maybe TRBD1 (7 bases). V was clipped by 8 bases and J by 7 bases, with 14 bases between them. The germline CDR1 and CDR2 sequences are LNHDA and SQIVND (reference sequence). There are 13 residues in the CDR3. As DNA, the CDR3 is TGTGCCAGTCAGCGACAGGGAGGCGGGGAGCTGTTTTTT. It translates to CASQRQGGGELFF.

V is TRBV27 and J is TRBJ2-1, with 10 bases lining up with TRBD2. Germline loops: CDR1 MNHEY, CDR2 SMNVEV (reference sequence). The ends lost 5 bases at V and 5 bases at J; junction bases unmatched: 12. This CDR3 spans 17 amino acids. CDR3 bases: TGTGCCAGCAGTGCCGGACTAGCGGCGACCAAAGACAATGAGCAGTTCTTC. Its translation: CASSAGLAATKDNEQFF.

DNA of the CDR3: TGTGCCAGCAGCGTAGACGGCGGATCCTACAATGAGCAGTTCTTC. Amino acid sequence: CASSVDGGSYNEQFF. This chain connects TRBV9 to TRBJ2-1; D ambiguous. V lost 0 bases, J lost 1 base, and 8 bases lay in between. The CDR3 sequence is 15 residues long. CDR1 and CDR2 (germline): SGDLS, YYNGEE.

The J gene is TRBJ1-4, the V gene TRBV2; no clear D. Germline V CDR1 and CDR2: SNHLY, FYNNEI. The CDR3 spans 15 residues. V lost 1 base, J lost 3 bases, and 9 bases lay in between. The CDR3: CASSEDSQPNEKLFF. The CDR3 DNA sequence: TGTGCCAGCAGTGAAGACAGTCAGCCTAATGAAAAACTGTTTTTT.